A single sample is the source of the 9 T cell receptor beta chains below, sequenced in a study of shared clonotypes between healthy human individuals. Sequencing was performed with immunoSEQ multiplex PCR; in TCRdb, only in-frame clones are kept and a portion is missing. The repertoire consists of 1,500,000 or so clones, with about 98.5% occurring once and the leading ten covering 0.36%. The sequenced sample consisted of naive CD4+ T cells sorted from blood. This sample's subset: CD45RA+ positively selected. These receptors were collected from a man in his thirties or forties in good health.

The chain uses TRBV5-4 and TRBJ1-1; D is uncertain. Per germline, CDR1 SGHNT and CDR2 YYREEE (reference sequence). V was cut by 4 bases and J by 0 bases, with 13 bases left in between. This CDR3 is 15 amino acids long. The CDR3: CASSPTAGMNTEAFF. Written as DNA, the CDR3 is TGTGCCAGCAGCCCGACGGCGGGAATGAACACTGAAGCTTTCTTT.

The rearrangement links TRBV27 to TRBJ2-4; 9 bases fit TRBD1. This CDR3 comprises 15 residues. Losses at the gene ends were 5 bases for V and 6 bases for J; bases not matched to a gene: 8. From germline, CDR1 is MNHEY and CDR2 SMNVEV (reference sequence). CDR3 loop: CASSGLDRGGNIQYF. Written as DNA, the CDR3 is TGTGCCAGCAGTGGGTTGGACAGGGGAGGAAACATTCAGTACTTC.

V usage is TRBV19 and J usage is TRBJ2-7; D is perhaps TRBD1 or TRBD2 (5 bases each). Trimming left V 5 bases short and J 3 bases short, with 11 bases between. This CDR3 has 13 amino acids. Germline-derived CDR1 and CDR2 are LNHDA and SQIVND (reference sequence). CDR3 in amino acids: CASSRGQIYEQYF. CDR3 DNA sequence: TGTGCCAGTAGTCGGGGCCAGATCTACGAGCAGTACTTC.

The chain uses TRBV5-6 and TRBJ1-5, with D possibly TRBD1 on 5 matching bases. The CDR3 has 14 amino acids. CDR1 is SGHDT and CDR2 is YYEEEE in the germline V gene. V lost 3 bases, J lost 0 bases, and 7 bases lay in between. Here the CDR3 DNA reads TGTGCCAGCAGCTACGGGGGTAGCAATCAGCCCCAGCATTTT. It yields the protein CASSYGGSNQPQHF.

For the CDR3, the DNA is TGTGCCAGCAGCTTAGGGACAGGGACTGGTTCCCAGCATTTT. The encoded protein is CASSLGTGTGSQHF. The V call is TRBV7-8, the J call TRBJ1-5; 8 bases match TRBD1. CDR1 is SGHVS and CDR2 is FQNEAQ in the germline V gene. V gave up 1 base and J gave up 11 bases; unmatched junction bases: 7. This CDR3 region has 14 residues.

This clone occurred once. The chain uses TRBV7-2 and TRBJ2-1, with D unresolved. Trimming took 2 bases from V and 6 from J, leaving 14 bases between them. Germline lookup yields CDR1 SGHTA and CDR2 FQGNSA. The CDR3 length is 15 residues. CDR3: CASSLSSTLGNEQFF. The CDR3 DNA follows: TGTGCCAGCAGCTTATCAAGTACCTTGGGCAATGAGCAGTTCTTC. The complete variable domain, with remaining parts taken from reference TRBV7-2 and TRBJ2-1, reads GAGVSQSPSNKVTEKGKDVELRCDPISGHTALYWYRQSLGQGLEFLIYFQGNSAPDKSGLPSDRFSAERTGGSVSTLTIQRTQQEDSAVYLCASSLSSTLGNEQFFGPGTRLTVL.

The gene calls are TRBV4-1 and TRBJ2-7, with TRBD1 matching over 7 bases. After removal of 1 base from V and 6 bases from J, the junction contained 9 bases not matched to a gene. The CDR3 has 15 residues. CDR1 MGHRA and CDR2 YSYEKL come from the germline V gene. The CDR3 bases are TGCGCCAGCAGCCAAGGAATCAGGGGGATGGGCGAGCAGTACTTC. Translated, it gives CASSQGIRGMGEQYF.

The chain carries TRBV5-1 and TRBJ1-4, with a possible D match to TRBD1 (5 bases). Trimming shortened V by 1 base and J by 4 bases, and 8 bases separated the two germline ends. The CDR3 runs to 14 residues. The germline gives CDR1 SGHRS, CDR2 YFSETQ. The CDR3 sequence: CASSLRGDNEKLFF. The CDR3, as DNA: TGCGCCAGCAGCTTGAGAGGGGATAATGAAAAACTGTTTTTT.

V gene TRBV5-1 combines with J gene TRBJ2-1; D remains unclear. CDR1 is SGHRS, CDR2 YFSETQ, per germline. The ends were cut back, 0 bases at V and 8 bases at J, with 6 bases in the middle. The CDR3 runs 12 residues. Written as DNA, the CDR3 is TGCGCCAGCAGCTTGGTGGAGTATGAGCAGTTCTTC. Protein product: CASSLVEYEQFF.